The 7 T cell receptor beta chains listed next were all sequenced from one sample in a study of patients and donors after allogeneic stem cell transplantation (dated by TCRdb to the early 2020s). The library was generated by RT-PCR. TCRdb records NextSeq 550 as the sequencer. TCRdb passed the public sequencing reads through fastp at Q25 and MiXCR, retaining productive beta sequences. Identical CDR3 proteins give one entry, which carries the most common genes and DNA. This sample holds 30,000 to 40,000 distinct CDR3 sequences; 35% to 40% were observed only once. Of the sample, around 76% is held by the ten largest clones. Sequenced material: blood, either unsorted or a sorted T cell fraction (not recorded which). These receptors were obtained from a human donor who was either an allogeneic HSCT recipient or a stem cell or donor lymphocyte infusion donor (not recorded which). It is not recorded whose cells these are; they may come from a transplant donor.

V is TRBV29-1 and J is TRBJ2-7; the D gene is possibly TRBD1 (5 bases). The germline V and J ends were trimmed by 7 bases and 1 base, with 14 bases remaining between them. The CDR3 spans 13 residues. CDR1 is SQVTM and CDR2 is ANQGSEA in the germline V gene. The CDR3 spells CSATRDNSYEQYF. Written as DNA, the CDR3 is TGCAGCGCGACCAGGGATAATTCCTACGAGCAGTACTTC.

This chain links TRBV21-1 with TRBJ1-5; the table's D call of TRBD1 was not tested on the DNA. TRBV21-1 is assigned pseudogene status. The CDR3 has 15 residues. The CDR3: CASSEGQPYNQPQHF. The CDR3 DNA follows: TGTGCCAGCAGCGAAGGACAGCCCTACAATCAGCCCCAGCATTTT.

CDR3 sequence: CASSYGARGSYEQYF. CDR3 DNA sequence: TGTGCCAGCAGTTACGGGGCCCGGGGCTCCTACGAGCAGTACTTC. The V gene is TRBV6-2 or TRBV6-3, the J gene TRBJ2-7, with D perhaps being TRBD1 or TRBD2 (5 bases each). Per germline, CDR1 MNHEY and CDR2 SVGEGT. V was cut by 2 bases and J by 0 bases, with 11 bases left in between. This CDR3 spans 15 amino acids.

The gene calls are TRBV24-1 and TRBJ1-5; 10 bases are a match to TRBD1. V lost 2 bases, J lost 5 bases, and 2 bases stayed unmatched. Germline V gene lookup returns CDR1 KGHDR and CDR2 SFDVKD. CDR3 size: 15 residues. The CDR3 DNA follows: TGTGCCACCAGTGATTCCGGGACAGGGGATCAGCCCCAGCATTTT. Protein: CATSDSGTGDQPQHF.

This clonotype has a handful of counts. The V call is TRBV29-1, the J call TRBJ1-5, with D hard to call. Trimming took off 8 bases at V and 0 bases at J, with 11 bases between the two ends. Germline V gene data show CDR1 as SQVTM and CDR2 as ANQGSEA. The CDR3 sequence is 13 residues long. The CDR3 DNA reads TGCAGCTTTAGCACGGATAGCAATCAGCCCCAGCATTTT. Translation gives CSFSTDSNQPQHF.

This rearrangement joins TRBV6-5 to TRBJ2-5; D gene unclear. CDR3 size: 13 residues. Deletions cut 0 bases from V and 2 bases from J, with 4 bases between. CDR1 and CDR2 from the germline V gene are MNHEY and SVGAGI. The CDR3 bases are TGTGCCAGCAGTTACTCCCTACAAGAGACCCAGTACTTC. Amino acids: CASSYSLQETQYF.

The chain combines TRBV5-1 with TRBJ2-7, with TRBD1 matching over 8 bases. Trimming at V came to 0 bases and at J to 6 bases, leaving 5 bases not matched to a gene. CDR3 length equals 14 residues. Germline assignment: CDR1 SGHRS and CDR2 YFSETQ. DNA for the CDR3: TGCGCCAGCAGCTTGGTTCAGGGGGCCGGCGAGCAGTACTTC. Translated: CASSLVQGAGEQYF.